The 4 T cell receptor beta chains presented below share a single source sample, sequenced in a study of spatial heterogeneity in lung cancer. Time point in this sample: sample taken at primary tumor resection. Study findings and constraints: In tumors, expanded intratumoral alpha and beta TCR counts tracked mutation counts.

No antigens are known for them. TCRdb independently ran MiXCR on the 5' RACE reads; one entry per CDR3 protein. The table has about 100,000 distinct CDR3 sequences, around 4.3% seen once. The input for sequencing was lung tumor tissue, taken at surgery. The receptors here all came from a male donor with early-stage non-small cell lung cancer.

The CDR3 reads CSAPPKGSSYEQYF. In DNA, the CDR3 is TGCAGTGCTCCCCCGAAGGGGAGCTCCTACGAGCAGTACTTC. V is TRBV20-1 and J is TRBJ2-7; D may be TRBD1 or TRBD2 (5 bases each). The germline V and J ends were trimmed by 5 bases and 0 bases, with 14 bases remaining between them. CDR1 and CDR2 (germline): DFQATT, SNEGSKA (reference sequence). The CDR3 sequence is 14 residues long.

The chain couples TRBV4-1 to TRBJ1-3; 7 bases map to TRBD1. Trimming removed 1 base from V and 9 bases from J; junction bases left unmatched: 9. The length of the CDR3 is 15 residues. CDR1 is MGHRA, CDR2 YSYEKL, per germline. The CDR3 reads CASSQGQGEAVTIYF. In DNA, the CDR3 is TGCGCCAGCAGCCAAGGACAGGGCGAGGCGGTCACCATATATTTT.

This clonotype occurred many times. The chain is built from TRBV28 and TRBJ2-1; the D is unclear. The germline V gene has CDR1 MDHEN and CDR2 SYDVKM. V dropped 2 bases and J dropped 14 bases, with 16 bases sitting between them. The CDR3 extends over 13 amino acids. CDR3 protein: CASSLKQTLSKFF. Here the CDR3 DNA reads TGTGCCAGCAGTTTAAAACAGACCCTGAGCAAGTTCTTC. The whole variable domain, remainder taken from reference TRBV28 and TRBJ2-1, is DVKVTQSSRYLVKRTGEKVFLECVQDMDHENMFWYRQDPGLGLRLIYFSYDVKMKEKGDIPEGYSVSREKKERFSLILESASTNQTSMYLCASSLKQTLSKFFGPGTRLTVL.

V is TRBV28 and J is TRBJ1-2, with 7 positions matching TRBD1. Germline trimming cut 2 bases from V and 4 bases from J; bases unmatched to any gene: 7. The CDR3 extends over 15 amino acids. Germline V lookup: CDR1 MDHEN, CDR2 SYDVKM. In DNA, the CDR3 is TGTGCCAGCAGTTTAAGCAGGGGGTATTTCTATGGCTACACCTTC. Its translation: CASSLSRGYFYGYTF.